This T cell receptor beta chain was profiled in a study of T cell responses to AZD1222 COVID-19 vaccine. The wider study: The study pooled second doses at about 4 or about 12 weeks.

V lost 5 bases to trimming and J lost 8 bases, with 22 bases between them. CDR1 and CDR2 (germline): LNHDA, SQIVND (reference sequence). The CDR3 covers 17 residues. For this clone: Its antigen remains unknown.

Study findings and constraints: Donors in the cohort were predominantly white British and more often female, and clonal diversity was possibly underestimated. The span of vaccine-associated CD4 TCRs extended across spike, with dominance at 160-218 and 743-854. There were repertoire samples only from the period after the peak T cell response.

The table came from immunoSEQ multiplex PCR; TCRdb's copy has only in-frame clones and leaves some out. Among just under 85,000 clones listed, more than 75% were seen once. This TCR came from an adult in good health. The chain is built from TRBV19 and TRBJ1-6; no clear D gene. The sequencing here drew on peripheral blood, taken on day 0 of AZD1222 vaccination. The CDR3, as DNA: TGTGCCAGTAGTGCCGGAAAGAAAGGGTCTATTTATTCACCCCTCCACTTT. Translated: CASSAGKKGSIYSPLHF.